This note documents a single T cell receptor beta chain sequence. Its antigen is unknown. The CDR3 spans 16 residues. V dropped 3 bases and J dropped 8; count of bases not matched to a gene: 11. Per the germline V gene, CDR1 is SGDLS and CDR2 is YYNGEE. It was with 60 Vbeta and 13 Jbeta primers that the PCR ran. Generated by immunoSEQ multiplex PCR, the TCRdb table keeps only in-frame clones and is missing some. Seen here are 30,000 to 40,000 clones, just over 85% observed once, and the top ten hold about 10%. The data derive from a study of cytomegalovirus exposure and HLA in healthy donors. Study-wide results and limits: For cytomegalovirus status, the classifier reportedly gave diagnoses with high specificity and sensitivity. Later examination showed HLA-associated TCR beta chains had greater clonal expansion than equally common others. CMV serostatus was the only immune exposure information that was available.

Sequencing was performed on PBMCs. The rearrangement links TRBV9 to TRBJ1-6; 7 nucleotides line up with TRBD1. This TCR derives from a woman aged 40 to 50 in good health and CMV-seropositive. CDR3 in amino acids: CASSAQAGTVDSPLHF. The CDR3 region has the DNA TGTGCCAGCAGCGCCCAGGCTGGGACAGTCGATTCACCCCTCCACTTT.